The clone carrying this T cell receptor beta chain is a singleton in its sample. Germline CDR1 and CDR2: SGDLS and YYNGEE. This CDR3 is built from 14 residues. Trimming cost V 3 bases and J 5 bases; bases outside gene matches: 3. Participant age was roughly 18 to 89 years, and participants resided in approximately 24 US areas. Per the original methods: Cell counts per sample came from amplifying reference gene primers. Profiled with immunoSEQ multiplex PCR; TCRdb holds only in-frame clones, not every one. V and J calls and clone size come straight from that table; D and trimming were deduced from the DNA. The sample includes 250,000 or so clones, about 89% of them seen just once. The data stem from a study of blood T cell repertoires in COVID-19. Study at large: T cells, B-cell-depleted T cells, or PBMCs supplied cDNA or gDNA.

The chain joins TRBV9 to TRBJ2-4, with TRBD2 matching 9 bases. The TCR sequence derives from a human donor in a cohort exposed to, infected with or recovered from COVID-19 (not recorded which). The donor label of this sample is uncertain. The specimen sequenced was PBMCs or T cells enriched from blood (not recorded which). As DNA, the CDR3 is TGTGCCAGCAGCGGAAAGCGGGGGGAAAACATTCAGTACTTC. Translation: CASSGKRGENIQYF.